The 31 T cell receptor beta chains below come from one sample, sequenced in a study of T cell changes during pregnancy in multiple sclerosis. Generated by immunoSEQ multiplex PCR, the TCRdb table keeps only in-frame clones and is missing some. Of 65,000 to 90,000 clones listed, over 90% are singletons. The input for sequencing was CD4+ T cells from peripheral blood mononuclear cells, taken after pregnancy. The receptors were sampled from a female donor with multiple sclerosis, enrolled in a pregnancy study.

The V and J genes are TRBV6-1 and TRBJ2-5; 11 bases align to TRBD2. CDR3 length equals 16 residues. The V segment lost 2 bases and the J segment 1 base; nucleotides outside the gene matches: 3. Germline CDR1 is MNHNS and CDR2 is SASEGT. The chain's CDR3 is CASSERLAGGQETQYF. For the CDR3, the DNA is TGTGCCAGCAGTGAACGGCTAGCGGGGGGCCAAGAGACCCAGTACTTC.

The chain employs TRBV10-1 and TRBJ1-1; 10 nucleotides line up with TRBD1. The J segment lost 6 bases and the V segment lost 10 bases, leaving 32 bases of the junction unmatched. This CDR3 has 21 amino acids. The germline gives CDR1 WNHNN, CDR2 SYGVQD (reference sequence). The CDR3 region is CAIAPKEDRGRVGSGNAEAFF. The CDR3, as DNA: TGCGCCATCGCCCCAAAAGAAGACAGGGGGCGCGTTGGATCGGGGAATGCTGAAGCTTTCTTT.

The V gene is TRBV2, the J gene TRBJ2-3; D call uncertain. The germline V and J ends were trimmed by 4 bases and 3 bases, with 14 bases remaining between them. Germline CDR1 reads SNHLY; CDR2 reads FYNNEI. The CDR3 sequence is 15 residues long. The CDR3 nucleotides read TGTGCCAGCAGTGGGGCCCACATGATGACAGATACGCAGTATTTT. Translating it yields CASSGAHMMTDTQYF.

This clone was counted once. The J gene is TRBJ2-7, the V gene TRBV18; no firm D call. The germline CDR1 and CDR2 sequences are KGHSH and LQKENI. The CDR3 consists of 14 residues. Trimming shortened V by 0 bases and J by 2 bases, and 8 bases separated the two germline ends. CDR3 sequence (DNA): TGTGCCAGCTCACCACCGGCAGGAACCTACGAGCAGTACTTC. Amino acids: CASSPPAGTYEQYF.

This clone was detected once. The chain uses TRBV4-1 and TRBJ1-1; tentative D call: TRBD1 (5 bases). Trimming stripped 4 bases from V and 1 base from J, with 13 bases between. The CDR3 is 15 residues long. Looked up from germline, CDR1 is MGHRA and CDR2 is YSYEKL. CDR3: CASSLSGGGNTEAFF. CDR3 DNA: TGCGCCAGCAGCCTTAGCGGGGGGGGGAACACTGAAGCTTTCTTT.

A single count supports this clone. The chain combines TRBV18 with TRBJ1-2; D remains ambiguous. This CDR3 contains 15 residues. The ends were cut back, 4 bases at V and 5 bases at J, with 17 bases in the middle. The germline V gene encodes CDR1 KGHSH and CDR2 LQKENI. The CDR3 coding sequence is TGTGCCAGCTCACGCCGCCCCGGGGAGATTTATGGCTACACCTTC. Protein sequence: CASSRRPGEIYGYTF. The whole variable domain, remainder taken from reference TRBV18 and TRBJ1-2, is NAGVMQNPRHLVRRRGQEARLRCSPMKGHSHVYWYRQLPEEGLKFMVYLQKENIIDESGMPKERFSAEFPKEGPSILRIQQVVRGDSAAYFCASSRRPGEIYGYTFGSGTRLTVV.

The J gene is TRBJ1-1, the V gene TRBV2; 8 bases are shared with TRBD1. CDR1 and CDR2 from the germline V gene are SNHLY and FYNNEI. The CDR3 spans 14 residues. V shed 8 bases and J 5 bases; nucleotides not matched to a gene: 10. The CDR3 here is CASFAGGLRTEAFF. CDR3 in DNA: TGTGCCAGCTTTGCAGGGGGCTTGAGGACTGAAGCTTTCTTT.

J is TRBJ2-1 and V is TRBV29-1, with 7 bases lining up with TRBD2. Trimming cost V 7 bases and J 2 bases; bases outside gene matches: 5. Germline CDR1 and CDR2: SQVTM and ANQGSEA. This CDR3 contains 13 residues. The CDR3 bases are TGCAGCGGCGGGGAGGGCCCCTACAATGAGCAGTTCTTC. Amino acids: CSGGEGPYNEQFF.

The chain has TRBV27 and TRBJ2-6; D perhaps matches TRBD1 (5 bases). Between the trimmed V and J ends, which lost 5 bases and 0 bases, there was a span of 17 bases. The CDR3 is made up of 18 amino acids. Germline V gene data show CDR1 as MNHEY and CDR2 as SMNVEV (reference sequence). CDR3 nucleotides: TGTGCCAGCAGTATGACCTTGGACAAATTCTCTGGGGCCAACGTCCTGACTTTC. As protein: CASSMTLDKFSGANVLTF. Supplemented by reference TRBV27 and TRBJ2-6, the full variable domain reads EAQVTQNPRYLITVTGKKLTVTCSQNMNHEYMSWYRQDPGLGLRQIYYSMNVEVTDKGDVPEGYKVSRKEKRNFPLILESPSPNQTSLYFCASSMTLDKFSGANVLTFGAGSRLTVL.

The DNA for the CDR3 is TGTGCCATCAGTAGGGACTTAAGCAATCAGCCCCAGCATTTT. This gives the protein CAISRDLSNQPQHF. The chain has TRBV10-3 and TRBJ1-5, with D tentatively TRBD1 (5 bases). Between the trimmed V and J ends, which lost 5 bases and 1 base, there was a span of 9 bases. From germline, CDR1 is ENHRY and CDR2 SYGVKD. The CDR3 covers 14 residues.

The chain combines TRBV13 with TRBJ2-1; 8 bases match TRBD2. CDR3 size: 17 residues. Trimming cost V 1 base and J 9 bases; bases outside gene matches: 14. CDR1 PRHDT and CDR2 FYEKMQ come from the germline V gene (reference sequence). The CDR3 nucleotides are TGTGCCAGCAGCTTAGCCCCTGGACTAGCTGTGGATGGTGAGCAGTTCTTC. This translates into CASSLAPGLAVDGEQFF.

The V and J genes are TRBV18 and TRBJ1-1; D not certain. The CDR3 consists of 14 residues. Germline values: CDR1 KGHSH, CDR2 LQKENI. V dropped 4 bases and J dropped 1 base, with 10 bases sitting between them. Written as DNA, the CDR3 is TGTGCCAGCTCACTGGGCAAACCGAACACTGAAGCTTTCTTT. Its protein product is CASSLGKPNTEAFF.

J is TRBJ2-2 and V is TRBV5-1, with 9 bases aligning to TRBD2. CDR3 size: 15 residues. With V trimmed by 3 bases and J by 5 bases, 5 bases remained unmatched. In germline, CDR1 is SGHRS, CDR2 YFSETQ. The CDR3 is CASSSGLASTGELFF. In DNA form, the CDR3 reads TGCGCCAGCAGCTCGGGACTAGCTTCGACCGGGGAGCTGTTTTTT.

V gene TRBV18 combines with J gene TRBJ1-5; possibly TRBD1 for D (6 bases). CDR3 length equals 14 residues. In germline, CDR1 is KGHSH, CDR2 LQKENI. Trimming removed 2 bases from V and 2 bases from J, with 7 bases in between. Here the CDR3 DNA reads TGTGCCAGCTCACCATCAGGGGGCAATCAGCCCCAGCATTTT. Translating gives CASSPSGGNQPQHF.

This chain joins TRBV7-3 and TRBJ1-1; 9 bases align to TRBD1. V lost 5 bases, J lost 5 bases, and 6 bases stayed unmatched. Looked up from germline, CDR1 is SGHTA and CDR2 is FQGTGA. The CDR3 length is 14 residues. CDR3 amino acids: CASSPTGGGTEAFF. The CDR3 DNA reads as TGTGCCAGCAGCCCTACAGGGGGCGGGACTGAAGCTTTCTTT.

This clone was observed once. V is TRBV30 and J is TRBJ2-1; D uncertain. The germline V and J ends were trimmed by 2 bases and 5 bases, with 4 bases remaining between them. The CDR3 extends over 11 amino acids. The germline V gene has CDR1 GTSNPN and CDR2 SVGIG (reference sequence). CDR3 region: CAWSQNNEQFF. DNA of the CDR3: TGTGCCTGGAGTCAAAACAATGAGCAGTTCTTC.

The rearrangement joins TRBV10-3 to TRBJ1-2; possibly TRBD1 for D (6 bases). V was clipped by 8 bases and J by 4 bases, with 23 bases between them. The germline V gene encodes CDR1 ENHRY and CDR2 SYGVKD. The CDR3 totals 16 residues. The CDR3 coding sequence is TGTGCCATCGCCGTTGGGCGAGTGGGGGCGTCCTATGGCTACACCTTC. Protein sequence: CAIAVGRVGASYGYTF.

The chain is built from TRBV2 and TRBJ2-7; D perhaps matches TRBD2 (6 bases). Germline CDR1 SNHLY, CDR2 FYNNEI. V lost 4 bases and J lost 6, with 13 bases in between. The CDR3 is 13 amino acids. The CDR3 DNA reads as TGTGCCAGCAGTGTTGGTGGGGGAGGCGAGCAGTACTTC. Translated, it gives CASSVGGGGEQYF.

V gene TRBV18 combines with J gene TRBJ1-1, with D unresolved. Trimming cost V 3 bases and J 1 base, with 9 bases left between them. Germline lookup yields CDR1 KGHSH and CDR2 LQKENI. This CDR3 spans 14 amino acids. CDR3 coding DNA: TGTGCCAGCTCACCCACCGGGAGGAACACTGAAGCTTTCTTT. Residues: CASSPTGRNTEAFF.

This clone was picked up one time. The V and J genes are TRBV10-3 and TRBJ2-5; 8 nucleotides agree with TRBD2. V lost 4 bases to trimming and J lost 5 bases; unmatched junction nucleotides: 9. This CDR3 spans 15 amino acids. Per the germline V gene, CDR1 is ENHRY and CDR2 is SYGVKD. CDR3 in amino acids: CAISVSGGLGETQYF. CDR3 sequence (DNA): TGTGCCATCAGTGTGAGCGGGGGCCTCGGGGAGACCCAGTACTTC.

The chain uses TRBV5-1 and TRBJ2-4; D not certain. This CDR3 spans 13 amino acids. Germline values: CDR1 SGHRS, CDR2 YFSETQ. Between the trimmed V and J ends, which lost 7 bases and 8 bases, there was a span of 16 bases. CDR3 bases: TGCGCCAGCGCGGATGGGTACGGGTACATTCAGTACTTC. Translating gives CASADGYGYIQYF.

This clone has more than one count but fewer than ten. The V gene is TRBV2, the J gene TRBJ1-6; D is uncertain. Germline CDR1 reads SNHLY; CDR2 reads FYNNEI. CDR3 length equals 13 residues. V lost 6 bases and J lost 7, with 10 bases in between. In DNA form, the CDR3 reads TGTGCCAGCAGACAACACCCGAATTCACCCCTCCACTTT. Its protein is CASRQHPNSPLHF.

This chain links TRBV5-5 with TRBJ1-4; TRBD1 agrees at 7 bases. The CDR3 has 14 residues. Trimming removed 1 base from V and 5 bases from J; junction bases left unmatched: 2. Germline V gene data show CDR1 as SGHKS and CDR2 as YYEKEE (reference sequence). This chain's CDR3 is CASSLPQGNEKLFF. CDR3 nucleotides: TGTGCCAGCAGCTTGCCACAGGGGAATGAAAAACTGTTTTTT.

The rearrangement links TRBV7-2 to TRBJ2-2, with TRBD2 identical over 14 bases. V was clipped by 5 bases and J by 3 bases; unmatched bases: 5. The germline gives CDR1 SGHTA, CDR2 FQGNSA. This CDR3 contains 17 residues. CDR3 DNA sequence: TGTGCCAGCAGCACCTGGGGACTAGCGGGGGACACCGGGGAGCTGTTTTTT. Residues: CASSTWGLAGDTGELFF. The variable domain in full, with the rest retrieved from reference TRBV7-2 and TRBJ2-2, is GAGVSQSPSNKVTEKGKDVELRCDPISGHTALYWYRQSLGQGLEFLIYFQGNSAPDKSGLPSDRFSAERTGGSVSTLTIQRTQQEDSAVYLCASSTWGLAGDTGELFFGEGSRLTVL.

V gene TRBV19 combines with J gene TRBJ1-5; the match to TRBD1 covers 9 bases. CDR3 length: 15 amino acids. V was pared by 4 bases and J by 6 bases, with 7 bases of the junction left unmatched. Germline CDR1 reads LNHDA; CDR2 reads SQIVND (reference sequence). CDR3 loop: CASSNRDRVAQPQHF. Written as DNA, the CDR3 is TGTGCCAGTAGTAACAGGGACAGGGTTGCTCAGCCCCAGCATTTT.

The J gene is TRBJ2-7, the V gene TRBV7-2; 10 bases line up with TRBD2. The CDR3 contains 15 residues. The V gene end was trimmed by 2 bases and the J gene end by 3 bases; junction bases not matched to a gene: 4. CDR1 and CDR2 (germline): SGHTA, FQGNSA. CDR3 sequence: CASSLILAGLYEQYF. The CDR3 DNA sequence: TGTGCCAGCAGCTTAATACTAGCGGGACTCTACGAGCAGTACTTC.

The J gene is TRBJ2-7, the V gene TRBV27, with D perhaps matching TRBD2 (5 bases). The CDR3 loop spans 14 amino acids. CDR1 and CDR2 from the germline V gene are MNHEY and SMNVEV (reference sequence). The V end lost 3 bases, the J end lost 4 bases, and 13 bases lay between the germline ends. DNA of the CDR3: TGTGCCAGCAGTTTTGAGGGCAGACAATACGAGCAGTACTTC. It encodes CASSFEGRQYEQYF.

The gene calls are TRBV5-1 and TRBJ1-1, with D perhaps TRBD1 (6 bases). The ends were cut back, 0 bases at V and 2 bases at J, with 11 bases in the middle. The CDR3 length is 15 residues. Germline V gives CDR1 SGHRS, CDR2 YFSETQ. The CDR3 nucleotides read TGCGCCAGCAGCTTGGGAGGGGGAAGCAACACTGAAGCTTTCTTT. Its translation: CASSLGGGSNTEAFF.

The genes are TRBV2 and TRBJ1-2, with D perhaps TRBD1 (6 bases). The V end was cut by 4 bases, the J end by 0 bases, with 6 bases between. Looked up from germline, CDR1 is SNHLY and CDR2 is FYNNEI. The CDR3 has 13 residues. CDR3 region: CASSGQANYGYTF. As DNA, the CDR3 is TGTGCCAGCAGTGGACAGGCTAACTATGGCTACACCTTC.

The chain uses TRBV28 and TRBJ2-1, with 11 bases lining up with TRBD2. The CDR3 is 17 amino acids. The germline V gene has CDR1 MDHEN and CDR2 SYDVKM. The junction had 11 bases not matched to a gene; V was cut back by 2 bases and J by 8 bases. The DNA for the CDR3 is TGTGCCAGCAGTTTAGGTTGGGGGACTAGCGGTATGGATGAGCAGTTCTTC. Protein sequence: CASSLGWGTSGMDEQFF. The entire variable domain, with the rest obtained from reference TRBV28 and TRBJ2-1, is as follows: DVKVTQSSRYLVKRTGEKVFLECVQDMDHENMFWYRQDPGLGLRLIYFSYDVKMKEKGDIPEGYSVSREKKERFSLILESASTNQTSMYLCASSLGWGTSGMDEQFFGPGTRLTVL.

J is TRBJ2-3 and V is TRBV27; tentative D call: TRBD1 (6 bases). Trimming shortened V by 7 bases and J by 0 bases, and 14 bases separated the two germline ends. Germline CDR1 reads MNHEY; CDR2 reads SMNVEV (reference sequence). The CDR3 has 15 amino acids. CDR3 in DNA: TGTGCCAGCAATCCGTTAGGGGGTAGCACAGATACGCAGTATTTT. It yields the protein CASNPLGGSTDTQYF.